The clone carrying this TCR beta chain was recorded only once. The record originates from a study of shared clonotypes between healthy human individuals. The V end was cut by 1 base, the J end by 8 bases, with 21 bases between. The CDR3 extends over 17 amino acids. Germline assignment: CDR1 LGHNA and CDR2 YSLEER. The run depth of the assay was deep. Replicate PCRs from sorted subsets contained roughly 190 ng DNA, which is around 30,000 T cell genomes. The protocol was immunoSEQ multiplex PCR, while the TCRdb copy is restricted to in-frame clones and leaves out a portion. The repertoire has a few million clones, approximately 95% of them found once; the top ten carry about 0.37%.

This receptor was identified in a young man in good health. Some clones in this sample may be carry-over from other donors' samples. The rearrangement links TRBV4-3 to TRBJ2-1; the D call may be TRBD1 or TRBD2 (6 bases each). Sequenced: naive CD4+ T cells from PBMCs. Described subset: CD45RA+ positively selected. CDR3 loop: CASSQVGRGEVPYEQFF. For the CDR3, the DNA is TGCGCCAGCAGCCAAGTGGGAAGGGGGGAGGTGCCCTATGAGCAGTTCTTC.